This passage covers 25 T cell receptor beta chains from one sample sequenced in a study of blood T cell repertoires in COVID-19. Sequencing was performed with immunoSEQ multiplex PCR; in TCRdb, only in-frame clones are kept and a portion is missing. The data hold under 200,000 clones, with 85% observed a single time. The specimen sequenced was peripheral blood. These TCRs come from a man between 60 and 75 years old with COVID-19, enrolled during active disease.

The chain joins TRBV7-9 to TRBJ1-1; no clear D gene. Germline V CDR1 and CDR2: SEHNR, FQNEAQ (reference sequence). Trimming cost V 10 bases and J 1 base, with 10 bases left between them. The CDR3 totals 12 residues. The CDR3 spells CATSEGNTEAFF. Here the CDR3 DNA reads TGTGCCACTTCGGAGGGGAACACTGAAGCTTTCTTT.

The CDR3 sequence is CASSMTASTDTQYF. The CDR3 nucleotides are TGTGCCAGCAGCATGACTGCTAGCACAGATACGCAGTATTTT. This rearrangement joins TRBV7-2 to TRBJ2-3; D call uncertain. Germline-derived CDR1 and CDR2 are SGHTA and FQGNSA. CDR3 size: 14 residues. The V and J ends lost 5 bases and 0 bases respectively, with 9 bases between them.

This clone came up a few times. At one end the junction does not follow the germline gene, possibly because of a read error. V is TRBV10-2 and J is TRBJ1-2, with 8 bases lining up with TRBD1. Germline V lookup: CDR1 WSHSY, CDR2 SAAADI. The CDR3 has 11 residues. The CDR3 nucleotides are TGCGCCAGCAGGGAAATGGACAGGGCCTCCTTC. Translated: CASREMDRASF.

CDR3 protein: CATLLAGGYEQYF. For the CDR3, the DNA is TGTGCCACCCTCCTAGCGGGAGGCTACGAGCAGTACTTC. The V and J genes are TRBV10-3 and TRBJ2-7, with 11 bases aligning to TRBD2. The CDR3 runs to 13 residues. Germline lookup yields CDR1 ENHRY and CDR2 SYGVKD. V trimming: 10 bases; J trimming: 3 bases; junction bases outside the gene matches: 5.

The CDR3 nucleotides are TGTGCCACCAGTGACCCCTCCCCAGGACAGGGACGAAGGAATGAGCAGTTCTTC. Encoded protein: CATSDPSPGQGRRNEQFF. The chain combines TRBV24-1 with TRBJ2-1, with 8 bases matching TRBD1. In germline, CDR1 is KGHDR, CDR2 SFDVKD. The junction had 17 bases not matched to a gene; V was cut back by 4 bases and J by 7 bases. The CDR3 is made up of 18 amino acids.

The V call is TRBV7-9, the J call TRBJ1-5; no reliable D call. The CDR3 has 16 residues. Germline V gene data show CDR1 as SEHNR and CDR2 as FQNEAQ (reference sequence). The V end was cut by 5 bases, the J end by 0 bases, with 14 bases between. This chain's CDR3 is CASSRSGQPSNQPQHF. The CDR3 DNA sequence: TGTGCCAGCAGCAGGAGCGGGCAGCCTAGCAATCAGCCCCAGCATTTT.

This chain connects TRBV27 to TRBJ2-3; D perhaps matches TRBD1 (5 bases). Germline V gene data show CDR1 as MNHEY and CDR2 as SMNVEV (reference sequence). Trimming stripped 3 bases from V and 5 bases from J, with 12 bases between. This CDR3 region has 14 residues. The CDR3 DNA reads TGTGCCAGCAGTTTTCAGGGCGGTAGAGATACGCAGTATTTT. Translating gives CASSFQGGRDTQYF.

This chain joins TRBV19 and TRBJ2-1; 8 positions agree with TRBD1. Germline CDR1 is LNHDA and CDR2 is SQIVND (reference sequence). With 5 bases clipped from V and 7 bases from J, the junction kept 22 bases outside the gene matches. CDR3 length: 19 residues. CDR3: CASSLRQGRRGLRRNEQFF. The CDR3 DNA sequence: TGTGCCAGTAGTCTCCGACAGGGGCGCCGGGGTTTGAGGAGGAATGAGCAGTTCTTC.

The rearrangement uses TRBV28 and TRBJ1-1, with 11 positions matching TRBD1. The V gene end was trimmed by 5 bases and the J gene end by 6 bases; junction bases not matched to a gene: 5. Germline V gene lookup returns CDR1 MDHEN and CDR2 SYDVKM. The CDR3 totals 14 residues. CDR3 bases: TGTGCCAGCAGTCGGGACAGGGGGTGGGCTGAAGCTTTCTTT. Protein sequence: CASSRDRGWAEAFF.

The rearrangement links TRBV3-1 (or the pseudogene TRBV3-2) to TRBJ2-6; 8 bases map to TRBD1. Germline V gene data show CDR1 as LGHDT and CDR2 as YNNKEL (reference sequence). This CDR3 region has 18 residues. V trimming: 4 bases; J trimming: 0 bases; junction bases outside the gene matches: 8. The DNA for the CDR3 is TGTGCCAGCAGCCTAGGACAGGGAGGCTTCTCTGGGGCCAACGTCCTGACTTTC. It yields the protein CASSLGQGGFSGANVLTF.

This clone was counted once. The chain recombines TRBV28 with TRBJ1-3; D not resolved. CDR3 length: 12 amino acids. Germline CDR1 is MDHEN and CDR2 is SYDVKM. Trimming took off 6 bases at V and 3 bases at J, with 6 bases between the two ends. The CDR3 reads CASSEHGNTIYF. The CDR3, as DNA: TGTGCCAGCAGCGAACATGGAAACACCATATATTTT.

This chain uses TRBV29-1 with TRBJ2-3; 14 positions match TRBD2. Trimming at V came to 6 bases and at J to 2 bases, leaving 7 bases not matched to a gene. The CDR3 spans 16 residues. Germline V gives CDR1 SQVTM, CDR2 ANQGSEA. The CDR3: CSVEGTSGSLTDTQYF. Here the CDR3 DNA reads TGCAGCGTCGAGGGGACTAGCGGGAGTCTCACAGATACGCAGTATTTT.

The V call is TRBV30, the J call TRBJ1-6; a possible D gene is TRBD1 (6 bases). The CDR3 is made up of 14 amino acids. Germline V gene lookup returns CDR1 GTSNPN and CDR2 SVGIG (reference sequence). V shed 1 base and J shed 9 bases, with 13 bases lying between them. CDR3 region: CAWSGTAFSSPLHF. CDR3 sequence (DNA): TGTGCCTGGAGTGGGACAGCCTTTAGTTCACCCCTCCACTTT.

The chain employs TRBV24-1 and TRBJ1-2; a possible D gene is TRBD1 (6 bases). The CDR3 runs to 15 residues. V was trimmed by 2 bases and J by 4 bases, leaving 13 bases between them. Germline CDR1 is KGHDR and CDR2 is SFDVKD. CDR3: CATSDSGQHSYGYTF. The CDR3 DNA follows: TGTGCCACCAGTGATTCCGGACAGCACTCCTATGGCTACACCTTC.

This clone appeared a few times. The chain's CDR3 is CASSAGQGAYEQYF. The CDR3 DNA sequence: TGTGCCAGCAGTGCGGGACAGGGGGCTTACGAGCAGTACTTC. The rearrangement uses TRBV27 and TRBJ2-7; 12 bases line up with TRBD1. The CDR3 runs 14 residues. The V gene's germline CDR1 is MNHEY and CDR2 SMNVEV (reference sequence). Trimming removed 5 bases from V and 4 bases from J; junction bases left unmatched: 3.

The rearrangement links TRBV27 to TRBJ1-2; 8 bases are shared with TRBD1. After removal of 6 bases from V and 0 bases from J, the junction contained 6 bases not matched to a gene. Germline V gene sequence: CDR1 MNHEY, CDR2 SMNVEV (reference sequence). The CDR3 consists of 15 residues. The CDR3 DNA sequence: TGTGCCAGCAGCAAAGGGACAGGATCTAACTATGGCTACACCTTC. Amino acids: CASSKGTGSNYGYTF.

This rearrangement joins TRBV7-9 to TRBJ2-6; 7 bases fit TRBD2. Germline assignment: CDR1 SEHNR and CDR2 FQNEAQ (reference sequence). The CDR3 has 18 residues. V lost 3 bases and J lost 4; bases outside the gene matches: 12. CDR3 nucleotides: TGTGCCAGCAGCTTCCAAAGCGGGAACCCGACAGGGGCCAACGTCCTGACTTTC. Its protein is CASSFQSGNPTGANVLTF.

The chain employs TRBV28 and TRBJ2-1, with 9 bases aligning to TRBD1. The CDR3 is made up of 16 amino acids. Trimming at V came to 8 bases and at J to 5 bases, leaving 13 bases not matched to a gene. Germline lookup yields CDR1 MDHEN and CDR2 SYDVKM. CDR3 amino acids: CASPPTRDRADNEQFF. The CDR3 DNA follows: TGTGCCAGCCCCCCGACCAGGGACAGGGCAGACAATGAGCAGTTCTTC. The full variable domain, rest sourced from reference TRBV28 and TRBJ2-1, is DVKVTQSSRYLVKRTGEKVFLECVQDMDHENMFWYRQDPGLGLRLIYFSYDVKMKEKGDIPEGYSVSREKKERFSLILESASTNQTSMYLCASPPTRDRADNEQFFGPGTRLTVL.

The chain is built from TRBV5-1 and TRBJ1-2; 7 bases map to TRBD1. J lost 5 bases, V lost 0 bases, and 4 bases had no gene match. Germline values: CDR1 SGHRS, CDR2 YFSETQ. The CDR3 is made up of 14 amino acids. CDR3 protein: CASSLETGKYGYTF. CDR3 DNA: TGCGCCAGCAGCTTGGAGACAGGGAAATATGGCTACACCTTC.

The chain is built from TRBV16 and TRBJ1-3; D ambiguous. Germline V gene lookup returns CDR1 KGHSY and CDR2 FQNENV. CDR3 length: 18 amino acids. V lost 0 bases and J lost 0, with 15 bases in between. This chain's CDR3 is CASSQSGTDPFSGNTIYF. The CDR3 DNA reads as TGTGCCAGCAGCCAATCAGGAACAGACCCTTTCTCTGGAAACACCATATATTTT.

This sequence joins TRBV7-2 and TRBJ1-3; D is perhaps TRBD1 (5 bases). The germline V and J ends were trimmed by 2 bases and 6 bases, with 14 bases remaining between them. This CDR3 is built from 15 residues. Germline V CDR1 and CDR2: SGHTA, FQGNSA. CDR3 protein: CASSLWGLGENTIYF. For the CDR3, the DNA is TGTGCCAGCAGCTTATGGGGACTAGGGGAAAACACCATATATTTT.

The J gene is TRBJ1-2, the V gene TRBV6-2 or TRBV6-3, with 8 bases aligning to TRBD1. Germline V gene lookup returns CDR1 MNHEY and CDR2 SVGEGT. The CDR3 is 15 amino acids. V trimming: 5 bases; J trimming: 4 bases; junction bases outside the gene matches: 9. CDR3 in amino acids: CASSRDRGLGYGYTF. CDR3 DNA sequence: TGTGCCAGCAGTCGAGACAGGGGTTTGGGCTATGGCTACACCTTC.

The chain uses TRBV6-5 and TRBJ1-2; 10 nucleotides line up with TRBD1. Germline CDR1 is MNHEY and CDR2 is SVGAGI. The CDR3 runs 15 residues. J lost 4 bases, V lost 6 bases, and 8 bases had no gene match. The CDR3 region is CASRNGDRGGYGYTF. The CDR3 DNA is TGTGCCAGCAGGAACGGGGACAGGGGAGGCTATGGCTACACCTTC.

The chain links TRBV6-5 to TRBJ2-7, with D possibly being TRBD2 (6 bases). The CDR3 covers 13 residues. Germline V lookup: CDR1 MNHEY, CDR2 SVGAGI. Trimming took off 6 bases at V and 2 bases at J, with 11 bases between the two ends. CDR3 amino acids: CASRAGLTYEQYF. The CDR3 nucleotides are TGTGCCAGCAGGGCGGGACTGACCTACGAGCAGTACTTC.

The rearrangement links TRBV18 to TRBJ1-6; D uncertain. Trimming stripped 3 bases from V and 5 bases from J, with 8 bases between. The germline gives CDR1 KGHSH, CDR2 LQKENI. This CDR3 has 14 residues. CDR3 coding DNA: TGTGCCAGCTCACCCAGTCAGAATAATTCACCCCTCCACTTT. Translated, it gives CASSPSQNNSPLHF.